The sequence of this T cell receptor beta chain was determined in a study of shared clonotypes between healthy human individuals. Regarding the study as a whole: Few donors limited the genetic and exposure-history diversity represented.

The CDR3 length is 16 residues. V was trimmed by 3 bases and J by 4 bases, leaving 16 bases between them. All donors qualified as healthy HIV-negative adults and had experienced no recent acute infections or vaccinations. Method: immunoSEQ multiplex PCR; TCRdb's copy keeps in-frame clones and lacks some. Counted here are about 490,000 clones, around 85% occurring once; the ten biggest clones make up approximately 11%. Note on this clone: Its antigen remains unknown.

Sequenced: PBMCs. The sequence derives from a woman aged 40 to 50 in good health. Some clones in this sample may be carry-over from other donors' samples. This chain links TRBV6-7 with TRBJ1-5; D is uncertain. TRBV6-7 is annotated as an ORF whose role is uncertain. As DNA, the CDR3 is TGTGCCAGCAGTTATATACGGAAGAGAAAGAATCAGCCCCAGCATTTT. Protein: CASSYIRKRKNQPQHF.